What follows is one T cell receptor (beta chain) and its context. The sample originates from a study of cytomegalovirus exposure and HLA in healthy donors. About the research overall: Per a later analysis, the roughly 680 first-cohort and some 110 validation repertoires shared one platform.

Donors came from a validation cohort of 95 to 150 subjects, distinct from the first 666-subject cohort. Assay used: immunoSEQ multiplex PCR; TCRdb lists only in-frame clones, some missing. The sample records about 250,000 clones, more than 85% being singletons. The clonotype comes from a man younger than 30 in good health and CMV-seropositive. The specimen sequenced was PBMCs.

The CDR3 region is CASSSLLGGPGTEAFF. CDR3 coding DNA: TGTGCCAGCAGCTCCCTGTTGGGGGGGCCTGGCACTGAAGCTTTCTTT. The J gene is TRBJ1-1, the V gene TRBV11-2, with a tentative D call TRBD1 (6 bases). The CDR3 runs to 16 residues. V lost 4 bases and J lost 4, with 19 bases in between. In germline, CDR1 is SGHAT, CDR2 FQNNGV.